These T cell receptor beta chains were read from a single sample in a study of STAT5B mutations in CD4+ large granular lymphocyte leukemia. Measured with immunoSEQ multiplex PCR; TCRdb has only the in-frame clones, and not every one. The table records 40,000 to 50,000 clones, 80% to 85% of them present only once. The sequenced sample was CD4+ T cells from blood buffy coats. These receptors all stem from a human donor in good health. CDR3s leave out the opening cysteine and the closing phenylalanine or tryptophan. Size values are once, few and many counts, or a class for expanded clones, and some rows have none.

abundance | v_gene | CDR3aa
NA | TRBV11-2 | ASSLGLMNTEAF
NA | TRBV18 | ASSPPARLAGVDTQY
NA | TRBV4-1 | ASSQVLDTQY
NA | TRBV5-4 | ASSAGQANTGELF
NA | TRBV5-6 | ASSLQGAPITGELF
NA | TRBV9 | ASSVGQGTLNYGYT
NA | TRBV2 | ASGGLALSYEQY
NA | TRBV18 | ASSLLRSPGNTIY
NA | TRBV19 | ASSITRTGNGEKLF
NA | TRBV11-2 | ASSQTSGGGEQY
NA | TRBV19 | ASSPGTGLGEQY
NA | TRBV27 | ASSLQTREIYNSPLH
NA | TRBV5-1 | ASSLGKGLETQY
NA | TRBV9 | ASSQGVGANVLT
NA | TRBV5-4 | ASSLDNGADTQY
NA | TRBV4-1 | ASSRPGTGVWGEQY
NA | TRBV10-3 | ATTGTGYGYT
NA | TRBV4-1 | ASRNIRGGSKETQY
NA | TRBV6-1 | ASSEGGLRDTQY
NA | TRBV15 | ATSRGRLAGANNEQF
NA | TRBV7-2 | ASSLAGAGEQY
NA | TRBV6-5 | ASSYSRMTGNQPQH
NA | TRBV6-1 | ASSPWRLTNEKLF
NA | TRBV27 | ASSPRDSLYEQY
NA | TRBV30 | AWDAGGEQY
NA | TRBV7-3 | ASSLKALAGNGDTQY
NA | TRBV5-6 | ASSSIRRTGADTQY
NA | TRBV5-1 | ASRGHSGEFTDTQY
NA | TRBV11-3 | ASSPTANTEAF
NA | TRBV7-3 | ASSWTRVDEQF
NA | TRBV7-2 | ASSPTSVGEQY
once | TRBV7-9 | ASSFLLRTALRTDYGYT
few | TRBV19 | ASSLRGSGDTYEQY
NA | TRBV2 | ASSPLGWENTEAF
NA | TRBV20-1 | SASWAGGYT
NA | TRBV7-9 | ASSWGSSLH
NA | TRBV4-2 | ASSQTLVKYEQY